This is a list of T cell receptor beta chains from one sample in a study of CD8 T cells in Susac syndrome. TCRdb reprocessed the immunoSEQ multiplex PCR reads with MiXCR, giving one entry per CDR3 protein. The sample has over 95,000 distinct CDR3 sequences; about 93% are singletons. Sequenced input: CD4+ T cells from PBMCs. The receptors stem from a human donor in good health. The CDR3 runs from the conserved cysteine through the conserved F or W. Fields, in order: V gene, clone size, J gene, D gene, CDR3 DNA, CDR3 protein. D genes are given only for firm matches. Size values are once, few and many counts, or a class for expanded clones, and some rows have none.

v_gene: TRBV5-6
abundance: -
j_gene: TRBJ2-1
d_gene: -
CDR3nt: TGTGCCAGCAGCCCCCCCATGGGGGTCAACAATGAGCAGTTCTTC
CDR3aa: CASSPPMGVNNEQFF

v_gene: TRBV20-1
abundance: -
j_gene: TRBJ1-5
d_gene: TRBD1
CDR3nt: TGCAGTGCAATGGGACAGTTTCGAGATAGCAATCAGCCCCAGCATTTT
CDR3aa: CSAMGQFRDSNQPQHF

v_gene: TRBV5-1
abundance: once
j_gene: TRBJ2-5
d_gene: -
CDR3nt: TGCGCCAGCAACCGAGGGGGGACTGGGGGTAACCAAGAGACCCAGTACTTC
CDR3aa: CASNRGGTGGNQETQYF

v_gene: TRBV28
abundance: -
j_gene: TRBJ1-5
d_gene: -
CDR3nt: TGTGCCAGCAGACTACAGGGTAGAAGCAATCAGCCCCAGCATTTT
CDR3aa: CASRLQGRSNQPQHF

v_gene: TRBV29-1
abundance: -
j_gene: TRBJ1-1
d_gene: -
CDR3nt: TGCAGCGTTGAAATGGGCGTTGCAGCTGAAGCTTTCTTT
CDR3aa: CSVEMGVAAEAFF

v_gene: TRBV7-9
abundance: -
j_gene: TRBJ2-7
d_gene: -
CDR3nt: TGTGCCAGCAGCTTGGGGCAGGGTAGCCACGAGCAGTACTTC
CDR3aa: CASSLGQGSHEQYF

v_gene: TRBV12-3/TRBV12-4
abundance: -
j_gene: TRBJ2-5
d_gene: TRBD2
CDR3nt: TGTGCCAGCAGTCCCGCTGGCGGGAGAGCTTTGGAGACCCAGTACTTC
CDR3aa: CASSPAGGRALETQYF

v_gene: TRBV7-9
abundance: -
j_gene: TRBJ1-2
d_gene: -
CDR3nt: TGTGCCAGCAGCCGAGACAGCTTCTATGGCTACACCTTC
CDR3aa: CASSRDSFYGYTF

v_gene: TRBV3-1
abundance: -
j_gene: TRBJ2-7
d_gene: TRBD1
CDR3nt: TGTGCCAGCAGCCAAGGGAGGACAGGGCGCTACGAGCAGTACTTC
CDR3aa: CASSQGRTGRYEQYF

v_gene: TRBV7-3
abundance: -
j_gene: TRBJ2-1
d_gene: -
CDR3nt: TGTGCCAGCAGCTCAGGGGGGCTGGAGCAGTTCTTC
CDR3aa: CASSSGGLEQFF

v_gene: TRBV6-1
abundance: -
j_gene: TRBJ2-3
d_gene: -
CDR3nt: TGTGCCAGCAGCTCAAAGAGGCGTCGAGGCACAGATACGCAGTATTTT
CDR3aa: CASSSKRRRGTDTQYF

v_gene: TRBV5-6
abundance: -
j_gene: TRBJ2-7
d_gene: TRBD2
CDR3nt: TGTGCCAGCAGCCCCGGGGGGACTAGCGCTCCCTACGAGCAGTACTTC
CDR3aa: CASSPGGTSAPYEQYF

v_gene: TRBV7-7
abundance: -
j_gene: TRBJ2-7
d_gene: -
CDR3nt: TGTGCTAGCAGCTTACCCGCGCGCGGGGACGAGCAGTACTTC
CDR3aa: CASSLPARGDEQYF

v_gene: TRBV2
abundance: -
j_gene: TRBJ1-1
d_gene: TRBD1
CDR3nt: TGTGCCAGCAGCGCGATTTCAGGGGGTCCTGAAGCTTTCTTT
CDR3aa: CASSAISGGPEAFF

v_gene: TRBV29-1
abundance: -
j_gene: TRBJ2-5
d_gene: TRBD2
CDR3nt: TGCAGCGTTGGGGTTGGAGCGGGAGGCCAAGAGACCCAGTACTTC
CDR3aa: CSVGVGAGGQETQYF

v_gene: TRBV27
abundance: -
j_gene: TRBJ2-1
d_gene: -
CDR3nt: TGTGCCAGTTCTCGCCCTGGGGACTCCTACAATGAGCAGTTCTTC
CDR3aa: CASSRPGDSYNEQFF

v_gene: TRBV7-2
abundance: -
j_gene: TRBJ1-4
d_gene: -
CDR3nt: TGTGCCAGCAGCTTATTTAGCCAGCTCAATGAAAAACTGTTTTTT
CDR3aa: CASSLFSQLNEKLFF

v_gene: TRBV4-1
abundance: -
j_gene: TRBJ2-5
d_gene: -
CDR3nt: TGCGCCAGCAGCCAAGATCCGGGGGCCTGGGAGACCCAGTACTTC
CDR3aa: CASSQDPGAWETQYF

v_gene: TRBV7-2
abundance: -
j_gene: TRBJ2-6
d_gene: -
CDR3nt: TGTGCCAGCAGCCGAGCGGTGAGCTCTGGGGCCAACGTCCTGACTTTC
CDR3aa: CASSRAVSSGANVLTF

v_gene: TRBV6-4
abundance: -
j_gene: TRBJ2-1
d_gene: -
CDR3nt: TGTGCCAGCAGCCTCGATCGGGGAGCCTACAATGAGCAGTTCTTC
CDR3aa: CASSLDRGAYNEQFF

v_gene: TRBV15
abundance: -
j_gene: TRBJ1-5
d_gene: -
CDR3nt: TGTGCCACCAGCAGCGGGGCAGGGGAGCAGCCCCAGCATTTT
CDR3aa: CATSSGAGEQPQHF

v_gene: TRBV3-1
abundance: -
j_gene: TRBJ2-1
d_gene: TRBD2
CDR3nt: TGTGCCAGCAGTTATCCCCGGACTAGCGGGAGGTACAATGAGCAGTTCTTC
CDR3aa: CASSYPRTSGRYNEQFF

v_gene: TRBV7-6
abundance: -
j_gene: TRBJ2-5
d_gene: -
CDR3nt: TGTGCCAGCAGCTTAGATCCGCTGGGGACCCAGTACTTC
CDR3aa: CASSLDPLGTQYF

v_gene: TRBV29-1
abundance: -
j_gene: TRBJ1-2
d_gene: TRBD1
CDR3nt: TGCAGCGCTGCCGTTGGGACAGGGCGATCAGTGAGCTATGGCTACACCTTC
CDR3aa: CSAAVGTGRSVSYGYTF

v_gene: TRBV20-1
abundance: -
j_gene: TRBJ1-5
d_gene: -
CDR3nt: TGCAGTGCTATCGACAGGCCATTCAATCAGCCCCAGCATTTT
CDR3aa: CSAIDRPFNQPQHF

v_gene: TRBV12-3/TRBV12-4
abundance: -
j_gene: TRBJ2-2
d_gene: -
CDR3nt: TGTGCCAGCAGACTAATACAGGGCACCGGGGAGCTGTTTTTT
CDR3aa: CASRLIQGTGELFF

v_gene: TRBV5-4
abundance: -
j_gene: TRBJ2-7
d_gene: -
CDR3nt: TGTGCCAGTCGATCGGACCGTGGCTCCTACGAGCAGTACTTC
CDR3aa: CASRSDRGSYEQYF

v_gene: TRBV7-2
abundance: -
j_gene: TRBJ1-2
d_gene: TRBD1
CDR3nt: TGTGCCAGCAGCTTAGGGCAGGGGGAGGTCTATGGCTACACCTTC
CDR3aa: CASSLGQGEVYGYTF

v_gene: TRBV30
abundance: -
j_gene: TRBJ2-1
d_gene: TRBD2
CDR3nt: TGTGCCTGGAAGACTAGCGGAAACAATGAGCAGTTCTTC
CDR3aa: CAWKTSGNNEQFF

v_gene: TRBV5-1
abundance: -
j_gene: TRBJ2-1
d_gene: TRBD2
CDR3nt: TGCGCCAGCAGCCCTGGGACTAGCGGACGAACTGAGCAGTTCTTC
CDR3aa: CASSPGTSGRTEQFF

v_gene: TRBV12-3/TRBV12-4
abundance: -
j_gene: TRBJ1-2
d_gene: TRBD1
CDR3nt: TGTGCCAGCAGTTTGACAGGGCAGAGTGGCTACACCTTC
CDR3aa: CASSLTGQSGYTF

v_gene: TRBV12-2
abundance: -
j_gene: TRBJ2-3
d_gene: -
CDR3nt: TGTGCAAGTCGCTGGAGCAGCGCACGCCTTCCTAGCGCCCCCAGCACAGATACGCAGTATTTT
CDR3aa: CASRWSSARLPSAPSTDTQYF

v_gene: TRBV29-1
abundance: -
j_gene: TRBJ1-2
d_gene: -
CDR3nt: TGCAGCGTTGATTTTGGGGATGGCTACACCTTC
CDR3aa: CSVDFGDGYTF

v_gene: TRBV18
abundance: -
j_gene: TRBJ1-1
d_gene: TRBD1
CDR3nt: TGTGCCAGCTCCTTACTTTCCGGGACAGAGATTATGATCACTGAAGCTTTCTTT
CDR3aa: CASSLLSGTEIMITEAFF

v_gene: TRBV29-1
abundance: -
j_gene: TRBJ1-2
d_gene: -
CDR3nt: TGCAGCGTTAGACGGGAGGTAGGAGGCTACACCTTC
CDR3aa: CSVRREVGGYTF

v_gene: TRBV27
abundance: -
j_gene: TRBJ2-6
d_gene: -
CDR3nt: TGTGCCAGCAGTCCCCGTATGGGACCCCCAGGAGGGGCCAACGTCCTGACTTTC
CDR3aa: CASSPRMGPPGGANVLTF

v_gene: TRBV4-3
abundance: once
j_gene: TRBJ2-2
d_gene: -
CDR3nt: TGCGCCAGCAGCCAGCCCTCTTCGAGAGGTGCCGGGGAGCTGTTTTTT
CDR3aa: CASSQPSSRGAGELFF